The 18 T cell receptor beta chains presented below share a single source sample, sequenced in a study of blood T cells in healthy people across ages. Together with a sample-barcoded 5' primer, a J-beta primer mix was included in a second PCR lasting about 7 to 11 cycles. Each CDR3 protein gets one entry after TCRdb re-called the 5' RACE reads with MiXCR. There are about 1,500,000 distinct CDR3 sequences in the sample; roughly 27% occur only once, and about 7.7% lies in the top ten. Material: blood. These receptors were obtained from a woman in her 30s in good health.

Comments on this clonotype: A much bigger clone sits one base away, suggesting this may be a read error. The chain is built from TRBV10-3 and TRBJ2-1; D is perhaps TRBD1 or TRBD2 (5 bases each). V lost 4 bases and J lost 2, with 9 bases in between. Per the germline V gene, CDR1 is ENHRY and CDR2 is SYGVKD. The CDR3 sequence is 14 residues long. This CDR3 is CAISARGPYNEQFF. The CDR3 region has the DNA TGTGCCATCAGTGCACGGGGCCCCTACAATGAGCAGTTCTTC.

This clonotype was counted only a few times. The chain joins TRBV11-2 to TRBJ2-5, with D hard to call. The CDR3 totals 12 residues. Deletions cut 0 bases from V and 6 bases from J, with 5 bases between. The germline gives CDR1 SGHAT, CDR2 FQNNGV. The CDR3 coding sequence is TGTGCCAGCAGCTTAGATCGACAGACCCAGTACTTC. It yields the protein CASSLDRQTQYF.

V gene TRBV5-1 combines with J gene TRBJ2-5, with 8 bases fitting TRBD2. CDR3 length: 14 residues. CDR1 is SGHRS and CDR2 is YFSETQ in the germline V gene. The J segment lost 2 bases and the V segment lost 5 bases, leaving 5 bases of the junction unmatched. The CDR3: CASSTGGEQETQYF. The CDR3 DNA reads as TGCGCCAGCAGTACGGGGGGGGAACAAGAGACCCAGTACTTC.

This clonotype was counted many times. This chain uses TRBV29-1 with TRBJ2-1; 10 nucleotides line up with TRBD2. This CDR3 is built from 13 residues. Germline V lookup: CDR1 SQVTM, CDR2 ANQGSEA. V lost 5 bases and J lost 9; bases outside the gene matches: 7. Here the CDR3 DNA reads TGCAGCGTTCTGAGTAGCGGGAGGATTGAGCAGTTCTTC. Translated: CSVLSSGRIEQFF.

About this clonotype: At one boundary the junction diverges from the germline segment, which might be a read error. The rearrangement uses TRBV29-1 and TRBJ1-1, with D possibly TRBD1 on 5 matching bases. The germline CDR1 and CDR2 sequences are SQVTM and ANQGSEA. CDR3 size: 14 residues. This CDR3 is CSVERRGVGTEAFF. CDR3 nucleotides: TGCAGCGTTGAGCGTCGGGGAGTGGGGACTGAAGCGTTCTTT.

This rearrangement joins TRBV2 to TRBJ1-3; D remains unclear. Germline V CDR1 and CDR2: SNHLY, FYNNEI. The CDR3 length is 15 residues. Deletions cut 3 bases from V and 3 bases from J, with 12 bases between. The CDR3 reads CASSDRTEYGNTIYF. The CDR3, as DNA: TGTGCCAGCAGTGACAGGACGGAATATGGAAACACCATATATTTT.

This chain links TRBV3-1 with TRBJ2-5, with 9 bases aligning to TRBD1. J lost 2 bases, V lost 8 bases, and 6 bases had no gene match. The CDR3 is made up of 14 amino acids. Germline assignment: CDR1 LGHDT and CDR2 YNNKEL (reference sequence). CDR3 coding DNA: TGTGCCAGCCACGGGACAGGGACACAAGAGACCCAGTACTTC. This sequence encodes CASHGTGTQETQYF.

This clonotype was seen a handful of times. V gene TRBV20-1 combines with J gene TRBJ1-2; TRBD1 is a possible D gene (5 bases). In germline, CDR1 is DFQATT, CDR2 SNEGSKA (reference sequence). V was clipped by 2 bases and J by 5 bases, with 15 bases between them. CDR3 size: 14 residues. The CDR3 nucleotides read TGCAGTGCTAGACCTCGGGGGTCGGGATATGGCTACACCTTC. Translation: CSARPRGSGYGYTF.

The chain has TRBV5-1 and TRBJ2-1; D remains ambiguous. The CDR3 loop spans 15 amino acids. V was shortened by 4 bases and J by 5 bases, with 16 bases between the two germline ends. The germline CDR1 and CDR2 sequences are SGHRS and YFSETQ. CDR3 bases: TGCGCCAGCAGCCCCAGCGTGGCAGCCAACAATGAGCAGTTCTTC. Residues: CASSPSVAANNEQFF.

The rearrangement links TRBV20-1 to TRBJ2-1, with 13 bases matching TRBD2. Losses at the gene ends were 5 bases for V and 6 bases for J; bases not matched to a gene: 16. The V gene's germline CDR1 is DFQATT and CDR2 SNEGSKA (reference sequence). The CDR3 loop spans 18 amino acids. The DNA of the CDR3 is TGCAGTGCTCGTCCCGGGACTAGCGGGATAACACAGGGCAATGAGCAGTTCTTC. Protein sequence: CSARPGTSGITQGNEQFF.

This clonotype was counted between two and nine times. This chain connects TRBV18 to TRBJ2-1; D call uncertain. The J call may be faulty, since TRBJ2-7 better matches the DNA end. This CDR3 spans 16 amino acids. The germline V gene has CDR1 KGHSH and CDR2 LQKENI. As DNA, the CDR3 is TGTGCCAGCTCACCACCGGTCGCCAGCTCCTACAATGAGCAGTACTTC. It yields the protein CASSPPVASSYNEQYF.

This clonotype was detected only a few times. The CDR3 bases are TGCGCCAGCAGCTTACCCCCGACTGGGAACACTGAAGCTTTCTTT. This translates into CASSLPPTGNTEAFF. The rearrangement joins TRBV5-1 to TRBJ1-1; D is ambiguous. V gave up 2 bases and J gave up 1 base, with 12 bases separating them. This CDR3 is 15 amino acids long. Germline V gene lookup returns CDR1 SGHRS and CDR2 YFSETQ.

This sequence joins TRBV7-2 and TRBJ1-6; a weak D match, TRBD1 (5 bases). V lost 3 bases and J 9 bases, leaving 12 bases between the germline ends. Germline CDR1 SGHTA, CDR2 FQGNSA. The CDR3 contains 14 residues. The CDR3 is CASSFGGRGSPLHF. As DNA, the CDR3 is TGTGCCAGCAGCTTTGGAGGGAGGGGTTCACCCCTCCACTTT.

This clonotype was recorded only once. This sequence joins TRBV19 and TRBJ2-5, with D maybe TRBD2 (5 bases). The germline CDR1 and CDR2 sequences are LNHDA and SQIVND (reference sequence). This CDR3 has 15 amino acids. V lost 5 bases, J lost 11 bases, and 24 bases lay in between. The CDR3 DNA reads as TGTGCCAGTAGTCCTTTGGACTCAACACGTCCGGAGCAGTACTTC. Its protein product is CASSPLDSTRPEQYF. Full variable domain (missing parts from reference TRBV19 and TRBJ2-5): DGGITQSPKYLFRKEGQNVTLSCEQNLNHDAMYWYRQDPGQGLRLIYYSQIVNDFQKGDIAEGYSVSREKKESFPLTVTSAQKNPTAFYLCASSPLDSTRPEQYFGPGTRLLVL.

This clonotype was seen more than once but under ten times. The gene calls are TRBV3-1 and TRBJ2-3; maybe TRBD2 (6 bases). This CDR3 region has 14 residues. V gave up 1 base and J gave up 6 bases, with 11 bases separating them. CDR1 is LGHDT, CDR2 YNNKEL, per germline (reference sequence). CDR3 loop: CASSQGRGFDTQYF. The CDR3 coding sequence is TGTGCCAGCAGCCAAGGGAGGGGATTCGATACGCAGTATTTT.

This sequence joins TRBV5-1 and TRBJ2-4; D assignment may be TRBD1 or TRBD2 (5 bases each). CDR1 is SGHRS and CDR2 is YFSETQ in the germline V gene. CDR3 length: 15 amino acids. Trimming removed 3 bases from V and 3 bases from J, with 13 bases in between. CDR3 in amino acids: CASSWGNEVKNIQYF. CDR3 DNA: TGCGCCAGCAGCTGGGGGAACGAAGTCAAAAACATTCAGTACTTC.

Concerning this clonotype itself: A junction boundary mismatches the germline segment, possibly from a read error. This chain connects TRBV10-3 to TRBJ2-1; TRBD2 is a possible D gene (6 bases). TRBJ2-5 matches the DNA end more closely, so the J call is doubtful. The CDR3 is made up of 14 amino acids. Per the germline V gene, CDR1 is ENHRY and CDR2 is SYGVKD. The CDR3 DNA is TGTGCCATCAGTGAAGGAGGAGGGAAAGAGGCCCAGTACTTC. This encodes CAISEGGGKEAQYF.

Comment on this clonotype: One end of the junction varies from germline; a read error may be responsible. The J gene is TRBJ2-1, the V gene TRBV3-1; D is perhaps TRBD1 (5 bases). The CDR3 is made up of 16 amino acids. Germline V gene sequence: CDR1 LGHDT, CDR2 YNNKEL (reference sequence). The CDR3 DNA follows: TGTGCCAGCAGCCAAGAGCGTGGGGCGCCCTACAATGAGCGGTTCTTC. Amino acids: CASSQERGAPYNERFF.